The 18 T cell receptor beta chains below were found in one sample sequenced in a study of shared clonotypes between healthy human individuals. Clones were read by immunoSEQ multiplex PCR, and TCRdb kept only the in-frame ones, dropping some. The table has a few million clones, 90% to 97% seen once; the top ten hold roughly 0.13%. Source material: naive CD4+ T cells sorted from blood. The subset denotes: CD45RA+ positively selected. The receptors here all came from a man younger than 30 in good health.

The genes are TRBV10-3 and TRBJ2-3; D assignment may be TRBD1 or TRBD2 (5 bases each). CDR3 length: 14 amino acids. CDR1 is ENHRY and CDR2 is SYGVKD in the germline V gene. Trimming took off 10 bases at V and 0 bases at J, with 14 bases between the two ends. CDR3 region: CATRVRESTDTQYF. In nucleotides, the CDR3 is TGTGCCACCAGGGTGAGGGAGAGCACAGATACGCAGTATTTT.

The chain employs TRBV2 and TRBJ2-3, with a weak D call TRBD1 (5 bases). The germline V gene encodes CDR1 SNHLY and CDR2 FYNNEI. The CDR3 is made up of 16 amino acids. Trimming shortened V by 4 bases and J by 0 bases, and 14 bases separated the two germline ends. The CDR3 DNA is TGTGCCAGCAGTGGGGGCAGCCGTACTAGCACAGATACGCAGTATTTT. This encodes CASSGGSRTSTDTQYF. Drawing the rest from reference TRBV2 and TRBJ2-3, the complete variable domain is EPEVTQTPSHQVTQMGQEVILRCVPISNHLYFYWYRQILGQKVEFLVSFYNNEISEKSEIFDDQFSVERPDGSNFTLKIRSTKLEDSAMYFCASSGGSRTSTDTQYFGPGTRLTVL.

This CDR3 reads CASSYAGGEVTGELFF. The DNA for the CDR3 is TGTGCCAGCAGTTACGCAGGGGGCGAGGTTACCGGGGAGCTGTTTTTT. The J gene is TRBJ2-2, the V gene TRBV6-6; 8 bases are shared with TRBD1. The ends lost 2 bases at V and 5 bases at J; junction bases unmatched: 7. The CDR3 totals 16 residues. Germline V gives CDR1 MNHNY, CDR2 SVGAGI (reference sequence).

This clone was observed once. The chain employs TRBV19 and TRBJ2-1, with TRBD1 matching over 7 bases. The CDR3 runs 16 residues. The germline V gene has CDR1 LNHDA and CDR2 SQIVND (reference sequence). The V segment lost 5 bases and the J segment 0 bases; nucleotides outside the gene matches: 7. This chain's CDR3 is CASSDRDAISYNEQFF. In DNA, the CDR3 is TGTGCCAGTAGTGACAGGGACGCCATCTCCTACAATGAGCAGTTCTTC.

This chain connects TRBV27 to TRBJ2-6, with D possibly matching TRBD1 (6 bases). The V gene lost 7 bases and the J gene lost 2 bases, with 9 bases spanning the gap. The V gene's germline CDR1 is MNHEY and CDR2 SMNVEV (reference sequence). The CDR3 totals 14 residues. The CDR3 protein is CASTYRAGANVLTF. In DNA, the CDR3 is TGTGCCAGCACCTACAGGGCTGGGGCCAACGTCCTGACTTTC.

This chain joins TRBV10-3 and TRBJ1-6; TRBD1 might be the D (5 bases). This CDR3 contains 15 residues. V shed 0 bases and J shed 8 bases, with 11 bases lying between them. From germline, CDR1 is ENHRY and CDR2 SYGVKD. CDR3 sequence reads: CAISESKGLDSPLHF. For the CDR3, the DNA is TGTGCCATCAGTGAGTCGAAGGGGTTAGATTCACCCCTCCACTTT.

This sequence joins TRBV10-3 and TRBJ1-4; the D gene is possibly TRBD1 (6 bases). This CDR3 spans 14 amino acids. Trimming took 8 bases from V and 5 from J, leaving 15 bases between them. Germline CDR1 and CDR2: ENHRY and SYGVKD. This CDR3 is CAIRPQGANEKLFF. Here the CDR3 DNA reads TGTGCCATCCGGCCACAGGGTGCCAATGAAAAACTGTTTTTT.

The chain combines TRBV4-1 with TRBJ1-3; D remains unclear. Trimming took off 1 base at V and 2 bases at J, with 6 bases between the two ends. The CDR3 consists of 14 residues. Germline CDR1 MGHRA, CDR2 YSYEKL. The CDR3 here is CASSQVPTGNTIYF. In DNA, the CDR3 is TGCGCCAGCAGCCAAGTTCCAACTGGAAACACCATATATTTT.

The CDR3 nucleotides are TGTGCCAGCAGCGTATTTTACGGCCCGAGTAACACCGGGGAGCTGTTTTTT. Translation gives CASSVFYGPSNTGELFF. V and J are TRBV9 and TRBJ2-2, with unresolved D. V was trimmed by 1 base and J by 2 bases, leaving 15 bases between them. CDR3 length: 17 amino acids. Germline V gene lookup returns CDR1 SGDLS and CDR2 YYNGEE.

V usage is TRBV15 and J usage is TRBJ2-4, with 8 bases lining up with TRBD1. The CDR3 totals 13 residues. Germline V gene sequence: CDR1 LNHNV, CDR2 YYDKDF (reference sequence). The trim removed 6 bases at V and 8 bases at J, leaving 6 bases unmatched. The CDR3 here is CATSYRGADIQYF. The CDR3 DNA follows: TGTGCCACCAGTTACAGGGGGGCAGACATTCAGTACTTC.

The chain has TRBV7-9 and TRBJ1-3; D not certain. Deletions cut 2 bases from V and 0 bases from J, with 20 bases between. Germline lookup yields CDR1 SEHNR and CDR2 FQNEAQ (reference sequence). The CDR3 covers 19 residues. The CDR3 DNA reads as TGTGCCAGCAGCTTAAAATACAACACAAATTCAAACTCTGGAAACACCATATATTTT. Protein sequence: CASSLKYNTNSNSGNTIYF.

This chain links TRBV9 with TRBJ1-6; 10 bases fit TRBD1. Germline assignment: CDR1 SGDLS and CDR2 YYNGEE. V gave up 3 bases and J gave up 8 bases; unmatched junction bases: 5. The CDR3 runs 15 residues. CDR3 region: CASSGGQGNYSPLHF. CDR3 in DNA: TGTGCCAGCAGCGGGGGACAGGGGAATTATTCACCCCTCCACTTT. Based on the CDR3 plus reference TRBV9 and TRBJ1-6, the full variable domain is DSGVTQTPKHLITATGQRVTLRCSPRSGDLSVYWYQQSLDQGLQFLIQYYNGEERAKGNILERFSAQQFPDLHSELNLSSLELGDSALYFCASSGGQGNYSPLHFGNGTRLTVT.

J is TRBJ2-6 and V is TRBV30; perhaps TRBD1 as D (6 bases). Trimming removed 4 bases at V and 0 bases at J, with 16 bases between. CDR1 and CDR2 from the germline V gene are GTSNPN and SVGIG (reference sequence). This CDR3 has 17 amino acids. CDR3 sequence reads: CAWKGQGSSSGANVLTF. CDR3 DNA sequence: TGTGCCTGGAAAGGGCAGGGGTCGAGCTCTGGGGCCAACGTCCTGACTTTC.

The sample holds a few counts of this clone. The chain couples TRBV19 to TRBJ1-6; 8 bases match TRBD1. Germline V CDR1 and CDR2: LNHDA, SQIVND (reference sequence). After removal of 10 bases from V and 6 bases from J, the junction contained 5 bases not matched to a gene. The CDR3 runs to 13 residues. CDR3 protein: CAIGGQANSPLHF. The CDR3 nucleotides are TGTGCCATTGGGGGACAGGCTAATTCACCCCTCCACTTT.

V usage is TRBV5-1 and J usage is TRBJ2-3; TRBD2 aligns across 9 bases. CDR1 and CDR2 from the germline V gene are SGHRS and YFSETQ. The CDR3 extends over 17 amino acids. After removal of 0 bases from V and 1 base from J, the junction contained 6 bases not matched to a gene. The CDR3 DNA follows: TGCGCCAGCAGCTTGGCCCGGCTAGCGGGGCGCACAGATACGCAGTATTTT. Protein product: CASSLARLAGRTDTQYF.

The V gene is TRBV10-3, the J gene TRBJ2-5, with 11 nucleotides matching TRBD1. Looked up from germline, CDR1 is ENHRY and CDR2 is SYGVKD. This CDR3 has 13 residues. V lost 4 bases to trimming and J lost 5 bases; unmatched junction nucleotides: 0. CDR3 region: CAISGTGGETQYF. The CDR3 DNA reads as TGTGCCATCAGTGGGACAGGGGGCGAGACCCAGTACTTC.

The chain is built from TRBV7-8 and TRBJ1-1, with D tentatively TRBD1 (6 bases). V lost 8 bases, J lost 5 bases, and 18 bases lay in between. This CDR3 is 14 amino acids long. Looked up from germline, CDR1 is SGHVS and CDR2 is FQNEAQ. CDR3 bases: TGTGCCAGCTTGCCAGGGGTGGAGAGGACTGAAGCTTTCTTT. Residues: CASLPGVERTEAFF.

The CDR3 nucleotides read TGTGCCAGCAGCCCTCCTAAGACAGGGAGGTTGGACACTGAAGCTTTCTTT. This translates into CASSPPKTGRLDTEAFF. The chain carries TRBV7-9 and TRBJ1-1; 7 nucleotides agree with TRBD1. This CDR3 region has 17 residues. With V trimmed by 5 bases and J by 3 bases, 15 bases remained unmatched. The germline gives CDR1 SEHNR, CDR2 FQNEAQ (reference sequence).